Given below is one TCR beta chain in context. Its antigen is undetermined. The sample comes from a study of identifying expanded T cells in peripheral blood. Study conclusions and caveats: Variance in clone template counts between approximately two-week samples significantly increased with total template count across all healthy donors. Over approximately two and four weeks, about 15 and 19 clones changed, versus approximately 1.1 between replicates.

Measured with immunoSEQ multiplex PCR; TCRdb has only the in-frame clones, and not every one. The table has about 94,000 clones, 88% seen once. Healthy donors had no documented immune events, such as infections, while sampled. The V end was cut by 3 bases, the J end by 0 bases, with 13 bases between. There are 16 residues in the CDR3. CDR1 and CDR2 (germline): SGHAT, FQDESV (reference sequence). The rearrangement links TRBV11-1 to TRBJ2-3; D might be TRBD1 (7 bases). The specimen sequenced was blood. This TCR derives from a person between 18 and 75 years old in good health. CDR3 residues: CASSFGGTASTDTQYF. In DNA, the CDR3 is TGTGCCAGCAGCTTTGGAGGGACAGCTAGCACAGATACGCAGTATTTT. Complete variable domain (other parts from reference TRBV11-1 and TRBJ2-3): EAEVAQSPRYKITEKSQAVAFWCDPISGHATLYWYRQILGQGPELLVQFQDESVVDDSQLPKDRFSAERLKGVDSTLKIQPAELGDSAMYLCASSFGGTASTDTQYFGPGTRLTVL.